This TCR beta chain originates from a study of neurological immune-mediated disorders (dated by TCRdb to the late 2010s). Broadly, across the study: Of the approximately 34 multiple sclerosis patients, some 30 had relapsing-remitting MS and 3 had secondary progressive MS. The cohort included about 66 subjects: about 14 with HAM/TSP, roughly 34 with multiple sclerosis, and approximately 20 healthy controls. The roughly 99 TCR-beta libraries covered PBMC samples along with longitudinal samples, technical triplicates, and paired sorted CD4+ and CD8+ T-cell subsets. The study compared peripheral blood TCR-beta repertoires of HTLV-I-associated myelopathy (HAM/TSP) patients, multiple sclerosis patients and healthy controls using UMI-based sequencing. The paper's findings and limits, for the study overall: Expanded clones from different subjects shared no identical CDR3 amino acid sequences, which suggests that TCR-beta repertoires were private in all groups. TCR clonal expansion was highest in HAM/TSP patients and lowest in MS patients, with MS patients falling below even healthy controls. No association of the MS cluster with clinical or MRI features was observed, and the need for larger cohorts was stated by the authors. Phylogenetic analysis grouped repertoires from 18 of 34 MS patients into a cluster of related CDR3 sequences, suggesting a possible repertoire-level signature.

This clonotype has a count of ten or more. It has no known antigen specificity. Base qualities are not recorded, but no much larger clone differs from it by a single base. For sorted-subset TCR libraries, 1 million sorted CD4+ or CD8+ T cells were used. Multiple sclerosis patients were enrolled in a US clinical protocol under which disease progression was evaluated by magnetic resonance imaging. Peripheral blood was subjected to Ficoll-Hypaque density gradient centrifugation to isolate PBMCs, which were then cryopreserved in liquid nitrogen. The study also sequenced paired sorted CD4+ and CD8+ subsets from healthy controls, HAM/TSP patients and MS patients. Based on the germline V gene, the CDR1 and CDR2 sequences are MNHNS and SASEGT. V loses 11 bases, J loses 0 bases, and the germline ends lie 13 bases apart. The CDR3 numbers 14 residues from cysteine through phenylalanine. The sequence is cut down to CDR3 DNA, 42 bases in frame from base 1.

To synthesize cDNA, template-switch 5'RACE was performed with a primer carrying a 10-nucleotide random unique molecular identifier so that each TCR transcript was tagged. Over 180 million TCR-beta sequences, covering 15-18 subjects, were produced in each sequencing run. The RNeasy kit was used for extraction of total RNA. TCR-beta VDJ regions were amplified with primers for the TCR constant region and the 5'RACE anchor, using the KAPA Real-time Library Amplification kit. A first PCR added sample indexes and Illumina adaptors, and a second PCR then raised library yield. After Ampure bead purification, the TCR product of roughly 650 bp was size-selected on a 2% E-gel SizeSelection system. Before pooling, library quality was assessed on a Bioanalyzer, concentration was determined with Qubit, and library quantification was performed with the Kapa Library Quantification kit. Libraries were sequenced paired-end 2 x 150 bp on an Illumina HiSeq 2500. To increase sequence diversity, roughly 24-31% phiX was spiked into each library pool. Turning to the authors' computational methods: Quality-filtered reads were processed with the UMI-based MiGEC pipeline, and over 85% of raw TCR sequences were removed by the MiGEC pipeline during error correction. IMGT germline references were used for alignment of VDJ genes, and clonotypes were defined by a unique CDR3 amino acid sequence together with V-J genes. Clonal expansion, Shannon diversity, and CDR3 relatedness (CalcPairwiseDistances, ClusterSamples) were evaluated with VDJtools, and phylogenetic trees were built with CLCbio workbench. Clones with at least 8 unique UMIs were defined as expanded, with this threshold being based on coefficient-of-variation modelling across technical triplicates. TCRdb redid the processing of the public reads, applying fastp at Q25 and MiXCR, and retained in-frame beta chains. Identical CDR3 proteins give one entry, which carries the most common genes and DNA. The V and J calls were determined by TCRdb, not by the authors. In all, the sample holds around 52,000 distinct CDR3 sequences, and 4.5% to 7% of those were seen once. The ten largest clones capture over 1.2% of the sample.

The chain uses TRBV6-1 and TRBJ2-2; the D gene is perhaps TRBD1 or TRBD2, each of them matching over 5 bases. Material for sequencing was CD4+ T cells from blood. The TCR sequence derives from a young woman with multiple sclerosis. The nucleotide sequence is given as TGTGCCGGGAGACCAGGGTCGAACACCGGGGAGCTGTTTTTT. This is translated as CAGRPGSNTGELFF.